This entry lists 24 T cell receptor beta chains sequenced from one sample in a study of blood T cells in healthy people across ages. A second PCR, run for about 7 to 11 cycles, used a sample-barcoded 5' primer plus a J-beta primer mix. MiXCR, applied by TCRdb to the 5' RACE reads, yields one record per CDR3 protein. The sample contains approximately 770,000 distinct CDR3 sequences, 55% to 75% of which appear only once. The material sequenced was blood. Receptor source: a man aged 25-45 years in good health.

V usage is TRBV7-8 and J usage is TRBJ1-1; D gene ambiguous. Germline CDR1 and CDR2: SGHVS and FQNEAQ. V lost 2 bases and J 0 bases, leaving 10 bases between the germline ends. This CDR3 comprises 15 residues. CDR3 sequence reads: CASSLNRLLNTEAFF. DNA for the CDR3: TGTGCCAGCAGCTTAAATCGGCTGCTGAACACTGAAGCTTTCTTT.

V gene TRBV27 combines with J gene TRBJ2-1, with D possibly being TRBD2 (5 bases). CDR3 length equals 14 residues. V lost 5 bases to trimming and J lost 10 bases, with 18 bases between them. CDR1 and CDR2 from the germline V gene are MNHEY and SMNVEV (reference sequence). CDR3 sequence (DNA): TGTGCCAGCAGTCTGTATAGTTGGGAGTACGAGCAGTTCTTC. It codes for CASSLYSWEYEQFF.

This rearrangement joins TRBV27 to TRBJ1-5; weak D call: TRBD1 (6 bases). V lost 4 bases and J lost 3, with 16 bases in between. The CDR3 has 16 residues. In germline, CDR1 is MNHEY, CDR2 SMNVEV (reference sequence). The CDR3 loop reads CASSSMDRKFNQPQHF. The CDR3 DNA follows: TGTGCCAGCAGTTCGATGGACAGAAAGTTCAATCAGCCCCAGCATTTT.

The chain is built from TRBV29-1 and TRBJ2-3; 7 bases match TRBD1. Germline assignment: CDR1 SQVTM and CDR2 ANQGSEA. CDR3 length equals 14 residues. Trimming took 6 bases from V and 5 from J; bases not matched to a gene: 11. CDR3 protein: CSVPGARGIDTQYF. CDR3 nucleotides: TGCAGCGTACCTGGGGCCAGGGGGATAGATACGCAGTATTTT.

This chain joins TRBV14 and TRBJ2-7; D is undetermined. V lost 4 bases and J 6 bases, leaving 22 bases between the germline ends. CDR3 length equals 16 residues. Germline CDR1 SGHDN, CDR2 FVKESK. CDR3 in DNA: TGTGCCAGCAGCCCCCGTTCAGGCTGGTCCACAAGCGAGCAGTACTTC. It is translated as CASSPRSGWSTSEQYF.

The chain recombines TRBV28 with TRBJ2-7; TRBD2 agrees at 8 bases. Germline CDR1 MDHEN, CDR2 SYDVKM. The CDR3 runs to 14 residues. The junction had 9 bases not matched to a gene; V was cut back by 8 bases and J by 3 bases. The DNA of the CDR3 is TGTGCCAGCCGGGGGGGTGAGGTTCGCTACGAGCAGTACTTC. Translating gives CASRGGEVRYEQYF.

This clonotype has more than one count but fewer than ten. The chain joins TRBV28 to TRBJ2-7; 12 nucleotides agree with TRBD2. Germline CDR1 reads MDHEN; CDR2 reads SYDVKM. This CDR3 has 16 amino acids. The trim removed 6 bases at V and 1 base at J, leaving 7 bases unmatched. The DNA for the CDR3 is TGTGCCAGCAGCCTCGGACTAGCGGGACTGTCCTACGAGCAGTACTTC. Protein sequence: CASSLGLAGLSYEQYF.

This clonotype was seen just once. The gene calls are TRBV7-2 and TRBJ2-7; 9 bases fit TRBD1. The DNA end is a closer match to TRBJ2-5, so the J assignment may be wrong. There are 15 residues in the CDR3. The germline gives CDR1 SGHTA, CDR2 FQGNSA. CDR3 in amino acids: CASSPDRGGKETQYF. The CDR3 DNA is TGTGCCAGCAGCCCGGACAGGGGAGGAAAAGAGACCCAGTACTTC.

This clonotype was counted at least ten times. The chain uses TRBV20-1 and TRBJ2-7, with 9 positions matching TRBD2. The length of the CDR3 is 14 residues. The V gene's germline CDR1 is DFQATT and CDR2 SNEGSKA (reference sequence). The V segment lost 3 bases and the J segment 4 bases; nucleotides outside the gene matches: 7. CDR3 bases: TGCAGTGCTAGTAGTCTAGCGGGAAGTTACGAGCAGTACTTC. Protein sequence: CSASSLAGSYEQYF.

The J gene is TRBJ1-2, the V gene TRBV12-3 or TRBV12-4; D is unresolved. CDR3 length: 14 residues. V was clipped by 3 bases and J by 3 bases, with 11 bases between them. CDR3 sequence reads: CASSFEWGDYGYTF. The CDR3 DNA reads TGTGCCAGCAGTTTTGAGTGGGGAGACTATGGCTACACCTTC.

The V gene is TRBV7-2, the J gene TRBJ2-5; D is possibly TRBD2 (6 bases). The germline gives CDR1 SGHTA, CDR2 FQGNSA. The CDR3 has 13 residues. The ends were cut back, 6 bases at V and 1 base at J, with 9 bases in the middle. DNA for the CDR3: TGTGCCAGCAGGGGGGGTTTCCAAGAGACCCAGTACTTC. This sequence encodes CASRGGFQETQYF.

The CDR3 coding sequence is TGTGCCACCAGCAGAACGGGCCCCCCGAGGGCCTACGAGCAGTACTTC. Translating it yields CATSRTGPPRAYEQYF. J is TRBJ2-7 and V is TRBV15; the D gene is possibly TRBD2 (5 bases). The CDR3 covers 16 residues. With 2 bases removed from V and 2 bases from J, the gap between germline ends came to 16 bases. Germline loops: CDR1 LNHNV, CDR2 YYDKDF (reference sequence).

This clonotype was counted a few times. The rearrangement uses TRBV3-1 and TRBJ1-1; 7 nucleotides agree with TRBD1. V trimming: 1 base; J trimming: 4 bases; junction bases outside the gene matches: 9. Germline V lookup: CDR1 LGHDT, CDR2 YNNKEL (reference sequence). The CDR3 runs 16 residues. The CDR3, as DNA: TGTGCCAGCAGCCAAGTTGGTCGACAGGGTCCCACTGAAGCTTTCTTT. Translated, it gives CASSQVGRQGPTEAFF. Variable domain in full (rest from reference TRBV3-1 and TRBJ1-1): DTAVSQTPKYLVTQMGNDKSIKCEQNLGHDTMYWYKQDSKKFLKIMFSYNNKELIINETVPNRFSPKSPDKAHLNLHINSLELGDSAVYFCASSQVGRQGPTEAFFGQGTRLTVV.

The rearrangement links TRBV7-2 to TRBJ2-3; tentatively, D is TRBD1 (6 bases). The V gene's germline CDR1 is SGHTA and CDR2 FQGNSA. This CDR3 is built from 14 residues. V lost 5 bases and J 8 bases, leaving 17 bases between the germline ends. CDR3 nucleotide sequence: TGTGCCAGCAGCCCTCTCACACGAGGGGGTACGCAGTATTTT. The encoded protein is CASSPLTRGGTQYF.

This chain connects TRBV7-9 to TRBJ2-1; maybe TRBD2 (5 bases). The germline CDR1 and CDR2 sequences are SEHNR and FQNEAQ (reference sequence). This CDR3 has 14 residues. V was pared by 4 bases and J by 4 bases, with 11 bases between. CDR3 sequence reads: CASSSGLDYNEQFF. DNA of the CDR3: TGTGCCAGCAGCTCCGGACTGGATTACAATGAGCAGTTCTTC.

The count of this clonotype is one. The chain joins TRBV4-1 to TRBJ2-5, with D possibly matching TRBD2 (5 bases). Germline CDR1 reads MGHRA; CDR2 reads YSYEKL. V dropped 2 bases and J dropped 2 bases, with 15 bases sitting between them. This CDR3 has 16 amino acids. The CDR3 nucleotides read TGCGCCAGCAGCCAACAAGATTACAGCGGTCAAGAGACCCAGTACTTC. This gives the protein CASSQQDYSGQETQYF.

There are a few counts of this clonotype. The chain recombines TRBV7-3 with TRBJ2-7; possibly TRBD2 for D (5 bases). The CDR3 contains 14 residues. Looked up from germline, CDR1 is SGHTA and CDR2 is FQGTGA. Trimming removed 5 bases from V and 2 bases from J, with 13 bases in between. The CDR3 region is CASSPTAGAYEQYF. CDR3 bases: TGTGCCAGCAGCCCCACCGCCGGGGCCTACGAGCAGTACTTC.

V usage is TRBV4-2 and J usage is TRBJ2-2; 7 bases are shared with TRBD1. This CDR3 is 15 amino acids long. The trim removed 5 bases at V and 2 bases at J, leaving 5 bases unmatched. CDR1 LGHNA and CDR2 YNFKEQ come from the germline V gene. CDR3 in amino acids: CASSSYRGNTGELFF. The CDR3 bases are TGTGCCAGCAGCTCTTACAGGGGAAACACCGGGGAGCTGTTTTTT.

This rearrangement joins TRBV27 to TRBJ1-6; no definite D call. Germline V gene lookup returns CDR1 MNHEY and CDR2 SMNVEV (reference sequence). Trimming removed 1 base at V and 11 bases at J, with 18 bases between. The CDR3 extends over 16 amino acids. CDR3 in DNA: TGTGCCAGCAGTTTATACCCCAGGCTCCCTGGGGCACCCCTCCACTTT. It codes for CASSLYPRLPGAPLHF.

The chain links TRBV4-1 to TRBJ2-1; no definite D call. Looked up from germline, CDR1 is MGHRA and CDR2 is YSYEKL. Trimming removed 0 bases from V and 5 bases from J, with 20 bases in between. This CDR3 spans 18 amino acids. The CDR3 coding sequence is TGCGCCAGCAGCCAAGATCTCCCCTTGAGGCAGCCAAACAATGAGCAGTTCTTC. Its protein is CASSQDLPLRQPNNEQFF.

The rearrangement joins TRBV20-1 to TRBJ1-6, with 12 bases aligning to TRBD1. The CDR3 length is 21 residues. CDR1 is DFQATT, CDR2 SNEGSKA, per germline (reference sequence). Trimming took 1 base from V and 0 from J; bases not matched to a gene: 13. CDR3 in DNA: TGCAGTGCTAGAGCCCGGGACAGGGGGCTTAGCACCAGCTCCTATAATTCACCCCTCCACTTT. Amino acids: CSARARDRGLSTSSYNSPLHF.

The J gene is TRBJ2-4, the V gene TRBV6-6; 7 nucleotides agree with TRBD2. The J call may not be correct, given that the DNA end is closer to TRBJ2-7. The CDR3 loop spans 14 amino acids. Germline CDR1 is MNHNY and CDR2 is SVGAGI (reference sequence). The CDR3 coding sequence is TGTGCCAGCAGCTCCTCCCGGGAGGACTACGAGCAGTACTTC. It codes for CASSSSREDYEQYF.

The J gene is TRBJ2-7, the V gene TRBV6-6, with TRBD2 matching over 7 bases. This CDR3 is 15 amino acids long. J was trimmed by 4 bases and V by 6 bases; bases with no gene match: 12. Germline CDR1 and CDR2: MNHNY and SVGAGI (reference sequence). As DNA, the CDR3 is TGTGCCAGCAGCCCTGGGGGGGGAGCTGGATACGAGCAGTACTTC. Its protein product is CASSPGGGAGYEQYF.

The chain combines TRBV2 with TRBJ1-2, with D hard to call. Germline assignment: CDR1 SNHLY and CDR2 FYNNEI. This CDR3 has 13 amino acids. V was trimmed by 7 bases and J by 4 bases, leaving 13 bases between them. CDR3 nucleotide sequence: TGTGCCAGCATTAGAGAGGCGGGCTATGGCTACACCTTC. This gives the protein CASIREAGYGYTF.